This T cell receptor (beta chain) was sequenced in a study of control samples from healthy donors and cancer patients. Profiling relied on immunoSEQ multiplex PCR, and the TCRdb table lists in-frame clones only, not all of them. The sample has approximately 140,000 clones; over 85% are singletons. The V end was cut by 6 bases, the J end by 1 base, with 18 bases between. Germline loops: CDR1 MGHDK, CDR2 SYGVNS. This CDR3 region has 16 residues. The TCR comes from a man in his thirties or forties in good health. The sequencing sample was made of blood. The chain carries TRBV25-1 and TRBJ1-1; D may be TRBD1 (5 bases). As DNA, the CDR3 is TGTGCCAGCAGCCCGGAAGGGGCAGGGTCGAACACTGAAGCTTTCTTT. The encoded protein is CASSPEGAGSNTEAFF.